This T cell receptor beta chain was identified during a study of blood T cell repertoires in COVID-19. V was clipped by 6 bases and J by 3 bases; unmatched bases: 7. Germline V gives CDR1 ENHRY, CDR2 SYGVKD. The CDR3 totals 15 residues. This clone was seen a few times. Sequencing used immunoSEQ multiplex PCR; TCRdb keeps in-frame clones, though not all of them. The sample has about 210,000 clones; around 83% are singletons. This clonotype was sampled from a woman between 45 and 65 years old with acute or convalescent COVID-19. This rearrangement joins TRBV10-3 to TRBJ1-1; the match to TRBD1 covers 10 bases. Material for sequencing was peripheral blood. The CDR3: CAISRQGAKDTEAFF. DNA for the CDR3: TGTGCCATCAGCAGACAGGGGGCTAAGGACACTGAAGCTTTCTTT.